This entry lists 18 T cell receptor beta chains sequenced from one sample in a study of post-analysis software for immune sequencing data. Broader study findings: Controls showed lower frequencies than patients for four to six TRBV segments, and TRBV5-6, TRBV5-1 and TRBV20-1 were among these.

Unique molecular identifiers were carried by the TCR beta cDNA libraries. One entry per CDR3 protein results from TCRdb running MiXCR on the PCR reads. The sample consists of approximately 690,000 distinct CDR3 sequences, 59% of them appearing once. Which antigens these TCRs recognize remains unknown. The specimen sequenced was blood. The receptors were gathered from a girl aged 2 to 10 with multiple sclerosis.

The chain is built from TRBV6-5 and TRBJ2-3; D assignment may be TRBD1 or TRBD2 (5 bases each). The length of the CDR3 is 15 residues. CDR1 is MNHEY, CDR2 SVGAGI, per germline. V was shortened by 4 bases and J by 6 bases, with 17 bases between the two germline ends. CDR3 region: CASSSGQGTVDTQYF. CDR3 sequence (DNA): TGTGCCAGCAGTTCGGGGCAGGGAACAGTCGATACGCAGTATTTT.

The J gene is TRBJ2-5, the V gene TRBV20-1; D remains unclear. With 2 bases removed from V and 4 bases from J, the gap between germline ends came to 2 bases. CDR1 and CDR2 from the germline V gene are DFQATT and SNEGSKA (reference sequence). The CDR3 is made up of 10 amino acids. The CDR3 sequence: CSARIETQYF. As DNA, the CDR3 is TGCAGTGCTAGAATAGAGACCCAGTACTTC.

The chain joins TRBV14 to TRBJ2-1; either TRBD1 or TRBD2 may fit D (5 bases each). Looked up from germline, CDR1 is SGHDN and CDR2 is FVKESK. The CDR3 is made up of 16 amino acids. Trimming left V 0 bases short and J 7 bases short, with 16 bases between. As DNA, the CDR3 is TGTGCCAGCAGCCAAGAGAGGGGAGTTATGGAGAATGAGCAGTTCTTC. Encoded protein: CASSQERGVMENEQFF.

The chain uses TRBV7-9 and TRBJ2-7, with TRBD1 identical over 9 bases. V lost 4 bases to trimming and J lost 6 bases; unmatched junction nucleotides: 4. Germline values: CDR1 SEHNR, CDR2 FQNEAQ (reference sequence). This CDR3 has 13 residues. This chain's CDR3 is CASSWDRDSEQYF. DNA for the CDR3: TGTGCCAGCAGCTGGGACAGGGATTCCGAGCAGTACTTC. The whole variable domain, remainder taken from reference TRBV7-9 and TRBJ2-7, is DTGVSQNPRHKITKRGQNVTFRCDPISEHNRLYWYRQTLGQGPEFLTYFQNEAQLEKSRLLSDRFSAERPKGSFSTLEIQRTEQGDSAMYLCASSWDRDSEQYFGPGTRLTVT.

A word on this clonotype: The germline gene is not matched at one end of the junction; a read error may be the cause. The CDR3 DNA sequence: TGCGCCAGCAGCCCGGTAGCAGGAGGCTCCGACGAGCAGTACTTC. Translated, it gives CASSPVAGGSDEQYF. This rearrangement joins TRBV5-1 to TRBJ2-7; D is possibly TRBD2 (5 bases). This CDR3 is built from 15 residues. Per the germline V gene, CDR1 is SGHRS and CDR2 is YFSETQ. Full variable domain (remainder filled in from reference TRBV5-1 and TRBJ2-7): KAGVTQTPRYLIKTRGQQVTLSCSPISGHRSVSWYQQTPGQGLQFLFEYFSETQRNKGNFPGRFSGRQFSNSRSEMNVSTLELGDSALYLCASSPVAGGSDEQYFGPGTRLTVT.

CDR3 sequence (DNA): TGTGCCAGCAGCCCCGGAGGACCCGGTTCCTACGAGCAGTACTTC. Its protein is CASSPGGPGSYEQYF. The chain is built from TRBV7-3 and TRBJ2-7, with a weak D call TRBD2 (5 bases). This CDR3 is 15 amino acids long. Germline V gene sequence: CDR1 SGHTA, CDR2 FQGTGA. The germline V and J ends were trimmed by 5 bases and 1 base, with 15 bases remaining between them.

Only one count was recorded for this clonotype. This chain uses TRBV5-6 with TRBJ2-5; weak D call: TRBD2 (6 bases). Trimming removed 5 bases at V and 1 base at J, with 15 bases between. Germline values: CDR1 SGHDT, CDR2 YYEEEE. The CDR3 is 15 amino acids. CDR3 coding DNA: TGTGCCAGCAGTGGGGGGTGGGGAACCCAAGAGACCCAGTACTTC. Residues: CASSGGWGTQETQYF.

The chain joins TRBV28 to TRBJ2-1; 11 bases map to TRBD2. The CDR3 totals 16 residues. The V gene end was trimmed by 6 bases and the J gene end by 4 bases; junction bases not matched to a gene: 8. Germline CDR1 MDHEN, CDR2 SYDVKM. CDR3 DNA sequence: TGTGCCAGCAGCGAGATCGGGACTAGCGGATACAATGAGCAGTTCTTC. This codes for CASSEIGTSGYNEQFF.

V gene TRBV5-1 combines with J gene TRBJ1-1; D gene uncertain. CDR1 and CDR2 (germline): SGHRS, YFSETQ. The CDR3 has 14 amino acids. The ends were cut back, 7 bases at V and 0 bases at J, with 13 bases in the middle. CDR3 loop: CASGLDMMNTEAFF. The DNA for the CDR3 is TGCGCCAGCGGACTTGACATGATGAACACTGAAGCTTTCTTT. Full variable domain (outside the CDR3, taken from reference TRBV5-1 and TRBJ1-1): KAGVTQTPRYLIKTRGQQVTLSCSPISGHRSVSWYQQTPGQGLQFLFEYFSETQRNKGNFPGRFSGRQFSNSRSEMNVSTLELGDSALYLCASGLDMMNTEAFFGQGTRLTVV.

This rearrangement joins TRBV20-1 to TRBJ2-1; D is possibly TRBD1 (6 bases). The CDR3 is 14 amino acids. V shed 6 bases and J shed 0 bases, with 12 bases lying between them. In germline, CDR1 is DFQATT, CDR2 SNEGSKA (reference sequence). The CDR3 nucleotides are TGCAGTGCGAACCAGGGGCGCTCCTACAATGAGCAGTTCTTC. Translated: CSANQGRSYNEQFF.

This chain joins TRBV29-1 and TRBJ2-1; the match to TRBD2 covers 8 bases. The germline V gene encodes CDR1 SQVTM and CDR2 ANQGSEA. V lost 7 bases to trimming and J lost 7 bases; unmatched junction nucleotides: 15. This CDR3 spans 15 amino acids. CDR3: CSGTKSGGLTNEQFF. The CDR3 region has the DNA TGCAGCGGAACCAAGTCGGGGGGGCTTACGAATGAGCAGTTCTTC.

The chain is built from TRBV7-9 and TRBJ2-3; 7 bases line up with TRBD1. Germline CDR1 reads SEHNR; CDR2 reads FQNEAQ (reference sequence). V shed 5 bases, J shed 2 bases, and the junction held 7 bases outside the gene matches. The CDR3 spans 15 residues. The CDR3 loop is CASSLRQGPTDTQYF. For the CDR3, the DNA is TGTGCCAGCAGCCTACGACAGGGCCCCACAGATACGCAGTATTTT.

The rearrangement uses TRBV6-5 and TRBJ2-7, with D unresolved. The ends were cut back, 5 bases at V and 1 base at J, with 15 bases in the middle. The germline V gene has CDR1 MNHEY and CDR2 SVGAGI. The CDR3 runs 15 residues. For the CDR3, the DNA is TGTGCCAGCAGTGTCTGGCAGGTTGAATCCTACGAGCAGTACTTC. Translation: CASSVWQVESYEQYF.

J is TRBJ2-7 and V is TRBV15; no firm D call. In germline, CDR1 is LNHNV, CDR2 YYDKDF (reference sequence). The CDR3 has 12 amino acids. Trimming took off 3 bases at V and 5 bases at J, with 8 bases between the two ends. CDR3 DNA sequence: TGTGCCACCAGCAGGGCAACCGACGAGCAGTACTTC. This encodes CATSRATDEQYF.

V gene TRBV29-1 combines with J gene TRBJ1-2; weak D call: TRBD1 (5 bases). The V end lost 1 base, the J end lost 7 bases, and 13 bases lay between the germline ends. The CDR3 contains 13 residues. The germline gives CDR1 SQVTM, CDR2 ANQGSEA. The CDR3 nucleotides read TGCAGCGTTGAAGTACAGGTGGATTTTGGCTACACCTTC. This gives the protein CSVEVQVDFGYTF.

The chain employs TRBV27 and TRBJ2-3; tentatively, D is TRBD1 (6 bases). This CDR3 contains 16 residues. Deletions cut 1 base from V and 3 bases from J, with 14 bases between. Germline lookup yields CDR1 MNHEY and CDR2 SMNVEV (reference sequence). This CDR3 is CASSLYAGEMTDTQYF. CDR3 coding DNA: TGTGCCAGCAGTTTATATGCAGGGGAAATGACAGATACGCAGTATTTT.

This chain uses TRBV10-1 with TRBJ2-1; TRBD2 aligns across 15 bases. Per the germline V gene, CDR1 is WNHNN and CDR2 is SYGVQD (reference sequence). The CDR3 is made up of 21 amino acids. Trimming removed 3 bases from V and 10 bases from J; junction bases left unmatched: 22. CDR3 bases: TGCGCCAGCAGTGAAGGGGGGAGGACTAGCGGGAGGGCCCCCGGACCCAGGGAGCAGTTCTTC. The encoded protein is CASSEGGRTSGRAPGPREQFF.

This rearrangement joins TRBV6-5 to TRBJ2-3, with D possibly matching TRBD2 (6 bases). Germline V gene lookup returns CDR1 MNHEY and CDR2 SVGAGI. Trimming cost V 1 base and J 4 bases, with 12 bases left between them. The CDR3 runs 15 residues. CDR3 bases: TGTGCCAGCAGTTACTTAGCGGTGGACGCAGATACGCAGTATTTT. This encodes CASSYLAVDADTQYF.